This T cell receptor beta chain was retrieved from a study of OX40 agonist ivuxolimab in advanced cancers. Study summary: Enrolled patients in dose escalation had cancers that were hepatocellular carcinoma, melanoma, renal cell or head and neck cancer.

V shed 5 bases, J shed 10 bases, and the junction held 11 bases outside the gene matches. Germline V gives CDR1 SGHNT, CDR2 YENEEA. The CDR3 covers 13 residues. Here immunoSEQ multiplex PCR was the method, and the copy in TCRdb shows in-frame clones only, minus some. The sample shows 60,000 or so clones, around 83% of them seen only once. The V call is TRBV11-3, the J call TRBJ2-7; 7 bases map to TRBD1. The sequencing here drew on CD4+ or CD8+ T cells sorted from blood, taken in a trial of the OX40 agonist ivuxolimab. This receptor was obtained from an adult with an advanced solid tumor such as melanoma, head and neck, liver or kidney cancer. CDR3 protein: CASSRSRQGEQYF. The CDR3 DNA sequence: TGTGCCAGCAGCCGAAGCCGACAGGGCGAACAGTACTTC. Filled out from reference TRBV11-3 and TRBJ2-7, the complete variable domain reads EAGVVQSPRYKIIEKKQPVAFWCNPISGHNTLYWYLQNLGQGPELLIRYENEEAVDDSQLPKDRFSAERLKGVDSTLKIQPAELGDSAVYLCASSRSRQGEQYFGPGTRLTVT.